These T cell receptor beta chains were read from a single sample in a study of CD8+ T cells in alopecia areata. The table came from immunoSEQ multiplex PCR; TCRdb's copy has only in-frame clones and leaves some out. The sample records more than 95,000 clones, approximately 38% being singletons. The specimen was CD4+ T cells sorted from blood. Receptor source: a human donor with alopecia areata. Each CDR3 is given with its conserved first and last residue. A D gene is named only where the DNA matches it firmly. For some rows the clone size is stated as once, few or many, or as a class when expanded; others skip it.

len	d_gene	v_gene	abundance	j_gene	CDR3nt	CDR3aa
12	-	TRBV29-1	-	TRBJ2-2	TGCAGCGTCGCGAGAGGCACCGGGGAGCTGTTTTTT	CSVARGTGELFF
11	-	TRBV29-1	-	TRBJ1-1	TGCAGCGTTGGGAGGGAGACTGAAGCTTTCTTT	CSVGRETEAFF
15	-	TRBV13	few	TRBJ1-1	TGTGCCAGCAGCACGTCGACCAGGTCGAACACTGAAGCTTTCTTT	CASSTSTRSNTEAFF
13	TRBD2	TRBV30	-	TRBJ2-7	TGTGCCTCGACCGCGGGGGGCAGCTACGAGCAGTACTTC	CASTAGGSYEQYF
15	TRBD2	TRBV6-5	-	TRBJ2-3	TGTGCCAGCAGTTACCAAGCGGGAGGAACAGATACGCAGTATTTT	CASSYQAGGTDTQYF
13	-	TRBV29-1	few	TRBJ1-2	TGCAGCGTTGGCAGGTCGGGGCGGGATGGCTACACCTTC	CSVGRSGRDGYTF
13	-	TRBV29-1	few	TRBJ1-1	TGCAGCGTTGAAGAAACAGGGACCACTGAAGCTTTCTTT	CSVEETGTTEAFF
16	-	TRBV30	-	TRBJ1-5	TGTGCCTGGAGTGCACCGATGGCCACAGGCCTAGGGCCCCAGCATTTT	CAWSAPMATGLGPQHF
12	TRBD1	TRBV2	-	TRBJ1-2	TGTCACACGACAGGGGGATCAAATGGCTACACCTTC	CHTTGGSNGYTF
12	-	TRBV28	few	TRBJ2-1	TGTGCCAGCAGTTTAACACTCCAGCGTCAGTTCTTC	CASSLTLQRQFF
15	-	TRBV6-5	-	TRBJ2-7	TGTGCCAGCAAACTCGAGACAGGAATTCGGGGCGAGCAGTACTTC	CASKLETGIRGEQYF
15	-	TRBV5-1	few	TRBJ2-5	TGCGCCAGCAGCTTGGCCATGACAGGAGAAGAGACCCAGTACTTC	CASSLAMTGEETQYF
18	-	TRBV27	-	TRBJ2-1	TGTGCCAGCAGTTTATCTGGGTGGATAGCGTCCTCCTACAATGAGCAGTTCTTC	CASSLSGWIASSYNEQFF
11	-	TRBV2	-	TRBJ2-5	TGTGCCAGCAGGCAACAAGAGACCCAGTACTTC	CASRQQETQYF
14	-	TRBV6-5	-	TRBJ1-2	TGTGCCAGCAGAGCAGGAGCCACTAACTATGGCTACACCTTC	CASRAGATNYGYTF
10	-	TRBV29-1	-	TRBJ2-3	TGCAGCGTTGGGACAGATACGCAGTATTTT	CSVGTDTQYF
15	-	TRBV28	-	TRBJ2-1	TGTGCCAGCAGGAGCGCGCAGGATCTTTACAATGAGCAGTTCTTC	CASRSAQDLYNEQFF
14	-	TRBV29-1	-	TRBJ2-2	TGCAGCGCAAGAGGACAGACTAACACCGGGGAGCTGTTTTTT	CSARGQTNTGELFF
15	-	TRBV18	few	TRBJ1-4	TGTGCCAGCTCACCAGACGCAGGGCCGACGGAAAAACTGTTTTTT	CASSPDAGPTEKLFF
12	TRBD1	TRBV30	-	TRBJ2-7	TGTGCCTGGAGTACAGGGGGCTACGAGCAGTACTTC	CAWSTGGYEQYF
15	-	TRBV29-1	few	TRBJ2-7	TGCAGCGTTGCCCGAGGGCCCGGGAGCGCCCACGAGCAGTACTTC	CSVARGPGSAHEQYF
15	TRBD2	TRBV5-1	few	TRBJ2-7	TGCGCCAGCAGCGTCATAAGCGGGGAAGGCTACGAGCAGTACTTC	CASSVISGEGYEQYF
16	TRBD2	TRBV11-2	-	TRBJ2-3	TGTGCCAGCAGCCCCCGACTAGCGGGAGTTATAGATACGCAGTATTTT	CASSPRLAGVIDTQYF
14	-	TRBV5-1	-	TRBJ1-6	TGCGCCAGCAGCTTGGGACGGGAGGATTCACCCCTCCACTTT	CASSLGREDSPLHF
14	TRBD1	TRBV29-1	-	TRBJ2-4	TGCAGCGTACAGGGGGCCTCAGCCAAAAACATTCAGTACTTC	CSVQGASAKNIQYF
12	-	TRBV29-1	-	TRBJ2-1	TGCAGCGTTGGACAACCCTACAATGAGCAGTTCTTC	CSVGQPYNEQFF
15	TRBD1	TRBV6-5	-	TRBJ1-4	TGTGCCAGCACCCCGTGGGACAGGGGGGTTGAAAAACTGTTTTTT	CASTPWDRGVEKLFF
12	-	TRBV7-3	-	TRBJ2-5	TGTGCCAGCGGAAGCGTGGGAGAGACCCAGTACTTC	CASGSVGETQYF
12	-	TRBV29-1	-	TRBJ2-1	TGCAGCGTCGGGGGTTGGGTCAATGAGCAGTTCTTC	CSVGGWVNEQFF
15	-	TRBV28	-	TRBJ2-5	TGTGCCAGCAGTTCCCTCGAAGCGGGCGGAGAGACCCAGTACTTC	CASSSLEAGGETQYF
16	-	TRBV4-3	few	TRBJ2-1	TGCGCCAGCAGCCAAGCCGGGGGCGGGGGAACCAATGAGCAGTTCTTC	CASSQAGGGGTNEQFF
15	-	TRBV5-1	-	TRBJ2-7	TGCGCCAGCAGCCCGGTCGGGGGCAGTCCCTACGAGCAGTACTTC	CASSPVGGSPYEQYF
14	-	TRBV29-1	few	TRBJ2-7	TGCAGCGTTACTGCGTGGCAGGGCTTCCACGAGCAGTACTTC	CSVTAWQGFHEQYF
16	-	TRBV19	many	TRBJ2-7	TGTGCCAGTAGTATAGATCTGCAGGGGGGCTCCTACGAGCAGTACTTC	CASSIDLQGGSYEQYF
13	TRBD1	TRBV5-4	-	TRBJ2-3	TGTGCCAGCAGCTTGGCCGGGACAGGTACGCAGTATTTT	CASSLAGTGTQYF
15	-	TRBV13	-	TRBJ2-6	TGTGCCAGCAGCTTAAGGCCTTCTGGGGCCAACGTCCTGACTTTC	CASSLRPSGANVLTF
13	-	TRBV29-1	-	TRBJ2-7	TGCAGCGTTGAACTTCCCAAATCCTACGAGCAGTACTTC	CSVELPKSYEQYF
17	TRBD2	TRBV11-2	-	TRBJ2-7	TGTGCCAGCAGCTTAGATGGACTAGCGGGAGTCACCTACGAGCAGTACTTC	CASSLDGLAGVTYEQYF
15	TRBD2	TRBV30	-	TRBJ2-3	TGTGCCTGGAGTTTAATAGCGGGAGTAGTGGGTACGCAGTATTTT	CAWSLIAGVVGTQYF
13	TRBD1	TRBV5-6	few	TRBJ2-7	TGTGCCAGCAGCACCCAGACAGGGGGAGTGCAGTACTTC	CASSTQTGGVQYF
12	-	TRBV29-1	few	TRBJ1-1	TGCAGCTCCAAGGGGGTGAACACTGAAGCTTTCTTT	CSSKGVNTEAFF
13	-	TRBV7-2	once	TRBJ2-7	TGTGCCAGCAGCTTAGCGTTTAGGTACGAGCAGTACTTC	CASSLAFRYEQYF
13	-	TRBV10-2	-	TRBJ2-7	TGCGCCAGCAGGGACTGGCAGCGTTACGAGCAGTACTTC	CASRDWQRYEQYF
14	-	TRBV6-5	-	TRBJ2-3	TGTGCCAGCAGTCAAGTCTTTAGGGGGGATACGCAGTATTTT	CASSQVFRGDTQYF
14	TRBD1	TRBV5-1	-	TRBJ2-2	TGCGCCAGCAGCAACGGGACAGTCTACGGGGAGCTGTTTTTT	CASSNGTVYGELFF
15	-	TRBV4-3	-	TRBJ2-7	TGCGCCAGCAGCCAAGGGACGGGGGTAACCTACGAGCAGTACTTC	CASSQGTGVTYEQYF
15	TRBD1	TRBV7-2	few	TRBJ2-2	TGTGCCAGCAGAAGGGACAGGGGGACGACCGGGGAGCTGTTTTTT	CASRRDRGTTGELFF
14	-	TRBV29-1	-	TRBJ1-1	TGCAGCGTTGCCGAGCAGGGACCGAACACTGAAGCTTTCTTT	CSVAEQGPNTEAFF
13	-	TRBV27	few	TRBJ2-1	TGTGCCAGCAGTTTTCGGACCTACAATGAGCAGTTCTTC	CASSFRTYNEQFF
16	TRBD2	TRBV4-2	few	TRBJ2-1	TGTGCCAGCAGCCAAGATCCGAGCGGGGGGAGTAATGAGCAGTTCTTC	CASSQDPSGGSNEQFF
12	-	TRBV30	once	TRBJ2-3	TGTGCCTGGAGTGGTGGGATTTATACGCAGTATTTT	CAWSGGIYTQYF
15	TRBD2	TRBV29-1	-	TRBJ2-1	TGCAGCGTTGTCCCGGGACTAGCGGGGAACAATGAGCAGTTCTTC	CSVVPGLAGNNEQFF
12	-	TRBV29-1	-	TRBJ1-5	TGCAGCGCGGGTGGCCCGGGTCAGCCCCAGCATTTT	CSAGGPGQPQHF
14	-	TRBV11-2	-	TRBJ2-5	TGTGCCAGCAGCTTAGTTGGCGCTGTGGAGACCCAGTACTTC	CASSLVGAVETQYF
13	-	TRBV29-1	-	TRBJ1-2	TGCAGCGTTGCTCCCTTACATGACTATGGCTACACCTTC	CSVAPLHDYGYTF